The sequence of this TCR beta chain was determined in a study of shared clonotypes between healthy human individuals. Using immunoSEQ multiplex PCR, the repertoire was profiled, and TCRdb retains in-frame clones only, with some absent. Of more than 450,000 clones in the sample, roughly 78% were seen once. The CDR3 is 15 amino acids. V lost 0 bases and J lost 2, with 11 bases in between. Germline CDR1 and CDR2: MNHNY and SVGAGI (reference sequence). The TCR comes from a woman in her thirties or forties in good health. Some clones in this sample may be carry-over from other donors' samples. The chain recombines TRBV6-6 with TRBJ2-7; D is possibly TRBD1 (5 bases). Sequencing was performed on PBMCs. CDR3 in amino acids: CASSYSAGRPYEQYF. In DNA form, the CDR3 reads TGTGCCAGCAGTTACTCCGCAGGGCGGCCCTACGAGCAGTACTTC.